This T cell receptor (beta chain) was retrieved from a study of cytomegalovirus exposure and HLA in healthy donors (dated 2017 in TCRdb). Study-level background: An earlier analysis of about 530 of the donors reported roughly 300 Gb of sequence data and approximately 120 million unique TCR beta sequences obtained from around 180 million T cells. An early release that covered some 630 HLA-typed donors contained around 330 gigabases of sequencing data and tens of millions of unique TCR sequences. Of the roughly 390 genotyped donors, 70% to 90% were placed in the genetic ancestry cluster associated with self-reported Caucasian donors. The study aimed to test whether cataloging public T cell receptors could reveal signatures of past pathogen exposure. The study profiled the T cell repertoires of around 700 subjects by immunosequencing and related them to cytomegalovirus serostatus. In addition to the first cohort of roughly 700 subjects, a separate validation cohort of 100 to 150 different subjects was used. The study combined high-throughput TCR immunosequencing, statistical association of individual TCRs with disease status, and machine learning to predict cytomegalovirus infection status. In a later analysis, previously published TCR beta repertoires from about 670 donors were re-analyzed and high-resolution HLA genotyping was added so that TCR occurrence patterns could be studied. Rather than using new phenotypic data, the later analysis identified candidate immune exposures from TCR beta sequences and from how often those sequences occurred across donors. In an earlier analysis of more than 550 of the donors, high-throughput TCR beta sequencing was used to judge whether each TCR beta V gene segment behaved as functional or pseudogenic. Donor age, sex, ethnicity and CMV serostatus were compiled alongside the repertoire data. A later genetic analysis took genome-wide SNP genotypes for about 55% of the 666 donors and used that subset as a discovery cohort. Every repertoire in the discovery cohort had been generated on one and the same sequencing platform. HLA typing included class I and class II loci at four-digit resolution. Typing coverage differed by locus: A, B, C, DRB1 and DQB1 were typed in roughly 629-640 donors, DQA1 in approximately 520, DPA1 in some 570, and DPB1 in just under 490. Roughly five DR-DQ haplotypes were treated as single units for association and clustering because of strong linkage in the cohort. On average, about 240,000 unique TCR beta nucleotide sequences were sequenced per donor among some 420 genotyped donors of the cohort, with roughly 18% of those sequences being non-productive. What the work shows at the level of the full study, not this receptor alone: An earlier analysis of around 500 of the donors showed that most TCR beta V segments appeared in productive rearrangements either about 90% or about 30% of the time, which broadly matched IMGT annotations. A later analysis found that most CMV-associated TCR beta chains appeared HLA-restricted, with HLA associations seemingly driven largely by CMV exposure. In a later analysis, several top co-occurrence clusters were reported to appear linked to parvovirus B19, influenza, CMV and Epstein-Barr virus. The authors suggested that the approach could potentially be extended to other disease states and immunological phenotypes. Because the 87-base-pair reads could not distinguish some IMGT-functional V segments, including TRBV6-2 and TRBV6-3, those segments were excluded. Because HLA typing was missing for some donors at each locus, association tests included only the typed subset. Correlated functional status among segregating V segments might reflect linkage disequilibrium, but an unknown experimental factor could not be ruled out. A further reported finding was that TCR beta sequences accurately predicted the HLA-A and HLA-B alleles for most subjects in the first cohort. When HLA alleles, especially DR and DQ, strongly co-occurred, TCR associations were difficult to assign to individual alleles. According to a later analysis, TCR association rates differed among HLA loci, with DRB1 alleles showing the most associated TCRs and HLA-C alleles showing the fewest. In a later analysis, HLA-associated TCR beta chains showed more clonal expansion and lower generation probabilities than non-associated chains that were equally common. In the study, around 160 TCR beta chains were listed as associated with cytomegalovirus. For the cohort, immune exposure information was limited to CMV serostatus. Presence/absence analyses assumed roughly uniform sequencing depth across donors, an assumption that may not hold. Only TCR beta chains were sequenced in this cohort, and the absence of alpha or paired-chain data limited detectable features. Three of the identified cytomegalovirus-associated TCR beta chains were confirmed in vitro to be specific for cytomegalovirus antigens. At a false discovery rate of 0.05, a later analysis linked around 15,000 TCR beta sequences to specific HLA alleles. In a later genetic analysis, fewer N-insertions in productive TCRs were reported among donors in an Asian-associated ancestry cluster than the 666-donor mean. Most TCR sequences were seen in very few donors, while some public TCRs were found in many individuals. In a later genetic analysis, a missense DCLRE1C variant was associated with V-gene and J-gene trimming of TCR beta chains, and the association was replicated in an independent cohort. A group of highly shared sequence variants was considered likely to be a technical artifact of the sequencing pipeline. In both the original and validation cohorts, the classifier was reported to diagnose cytomegalovirus status with high specificity and sensitivity. Roughly 17 rarely observed V segments, including chromosome 9 orphons, were excluded from the earlier analysis of about 610 of the donors because counts were too low.

The CDR3 spans 14 residues, from the cysteine through the phenylalanine. Here the CDR3 DNA is all that survives: 42 bases in frame from base 1. The CDR1 and CDR2 encoded by the germline V gene are LGHNA and YNFKEQ. V is shortened by 6 bases, J by 7 bases, and the region joining them spans 15 bases. As concerns this clone: Its recognized antigen is unknown. Per-base qualities were not stored, and no clone one base away is much larger.

Libraries were built with the immunoSEQ multiplex PCR assay. The multiplex PCR relied on a mix of 60 forward primers for TCR Vbeta segments and 13 reverse primers for TCR Jbeta segments. A multiplex PCR assay on genomic DNA amplified the CDR3 region of rearranged TCR beta genes. The Illumina HiSeq System was used to sequence the amplified TCR beta libraries as 87-base-pair reads. Regarding the original processing steps: A later analysis tallied roughly 78 million unique TCR beta chains across the approximately 670 repertoires, and about 10 million of those chains were shared by two or more donors. Raw reads were error-corrected and collapsed into unique sequences with a nearest-neighbor algorithm that merged closely related sequences to remove PCR and sequencing errors. CDR3 sequences were aligned to IMGT reference sequences to assign V, D and J gene segments. For a sequence to be retained, at least a six-nucleotide match to both a V gene segment and a J gene segment was required. Rearrangements were called productive when the CDR3 lacked stop codons and stayed in frame with V and J; all others were non-productive. CDR3 was defined according to IMGT convention as the region running from the second conserved V-encoded cysteine to the conserved J-encoded phenylalanine. In an earlier analysis of roughly 610 of the donors, sequences lacking an unambiguous match to a single V gene segment were excluded. An earlier analysis of some 610 of the donors called V segments functional above 56.7% productive rearrangements and segregating when the between-donor standard deviation exceeded 5%. To diagnose cytomegalovirus status from the catalog of TCR beta chain sequences, a statistical classification framework was built. A later analysis assigned V and J genes by comparing TCR nucleotide sequences with IMGT/GENE-DB human TR gene sequences. A later analysis assigned CDR3 sequences and most-parsimonious VDJ recombination scenarios with the TCRdist pipeline. In a later analysis, each TCR beta chain was defined by its CDR3 amino acid sequence together with its V-gene family, and reads without a unique V-gene family were excluded. A later analysis removed 592 highly shared, low-generation-probability nucleotide sequences to deal with suspected cross-contamination and a sequencing artifact. A later analysis calculated a clonal expansion index for each public chain from normalized within-repertoire ranks of inferred template counts. A later analysis computed generation probabilities with a VDJ recombination model fitted to out-of-frame rearrangements, and checked the results against IGoR. In a later analysis, hypergeometric tests were used to score TCR-TCR, TCR-HLA and TCR-CMV co-occurrence, with a repertoire-size bias correction applied to TCR pairs. A later analysis estimated false discovery rates by permuting HLA or CMV assignments 20 times. In a later analysis, co-occurring TCRs were grouped using DBSCAN, with TCRdist sequence similarity added in when clustering inside HLA-allele-positive subsets. Repertoires with fewer than 30,000 or more than 120,000 public chains were left out of co-occurrence clustering, as were five repertoires with anomalous nucleotide sharing. Entries here come from immuneACCESS through TCRdb and include only in-frame sequences with V and J called. Some clones fail to appear in such tables; in the studies checked, an unresolved V gene covers under half of the shortfall, and the cause of the remainder is unknown. V, J and clone size were drawn from that table, and D and trimming were deduced from the DNA. Here the sample has over 100,000 clones; approximately 87% occur a single time. Of the sample, more than 1.5% falls within the top ten clones.

The cohort consisted of approximately 670 healthy bone marrow donors. All cohort members were sampled while nominally healthy, although unrecorded immune exposures were likely present. The donor tested CMV seronegative and was one of the 352 seronegative cohort members. A peripheral blood sample was collected from each donor, and TCR beta sequencing was performed on peripheral blood mononuclear cells. The Qiagen DNeasy Blood Extraction Kit was used to extract genomic DNA from the blood cell samples. The clonotype was recovered from a man aged 35-49 years in good health and CMV-seronegative. The chain is assembled from TRBV4-2 and TRBJ2-2; TRBD2 could be the D gene, as 6 bases match. Source material: PBMCs. This receptor carries the CDR3 CASRIRESGGELFF. The bases are TGTGCCAGCAGAATCCGGGAGAGCGGCGGGGAGCTGTTTTTT.